Below, 26 T cell receptor beta chains from the same sample are listed, as sequenced in a study of cytomegalovirus exposure and HLA in healthy donors. PCR involved 60 Vbeta and 13 Jbeta primers. Clones were read by immunoSEQ multiplex PCR, and TCRdb kept only the in-frame ones, dropping some. The sample shows around 150,000 clones, around 85% of them seen only once. The source material was PBMCs. The source is a human donor in good health.

In its sample, this clone was seen once. The rearrangement uses TRBV5-1 and TRBJ1-5, with TRBD1 matching 9 bases. J lost 4 bases, V lost 5 bases, and 4 bases had no gene match. The CDR3 runs to 14 residues. Per germline, CDR1 SGHRS and CDR2 YFSETQ. Written as DNA, the CDR3 is TGCGCCAGCAGGGCCGGGACAGGGAATCAGCCCCAGCATTTT. This translates into CASRAGTGNQPQHF. Variable domain in full (rest from reference TRBV5-1 and TRBJ1-5): KAGVTQTPRYLIKTRGQQVTLSCSPISGHRSVSWYQQTPGQGLQFLFEYFSETQRNKGNFPGRFSGRQFSNSRSEMNVSTLELGDSALYLCASRAGTGNQPQHFGDGTRLSIL.

The chain has TRBV5-1 and TRBJ2-5, with TRBD1 identical over 9 bases. Germline CDR1 SGHRS, CDR2 YFSETQ. V shed 4 bases, J shed 5 bases, and the junction held 3 bases outside the gene matches. The CDR3 runs to 13 residues. This chain's CDR3 is CASSGDRGETQYF. The CDR3 bases are TGCGCCAGCAGCGGAGACAGGGGGGAGACCCAGTACTTC.

The chain recombines TRBV9 with TRBJ1-1; D not resolved. Germline V gene data show CDR1 as SGDLS and CDR2 as YYNGEE. Trimming cost V 4 bases and J 2 bases, with 12 bases left between them. This CDR3 has 14 residues. The CDR3 DNA reads as TGTGCCAGCAGCCCCCAGGTCCAAAACACTGAAGCTTTCTTT. Encoded protein: CASSPQVQNTEAFF.

In this sample, this clone turned up a few times. J is TRBJ1-1 and V is TRBV7-2; the D gene is possibly TRBD1 (5 bases). The CDR3 consists of 14 residues. Germline V gene sequence: CDR1 SGHTA, CDR2 FQGNSA. V was shortened by 4 bases and J by 3 bases, with 12 bases between the two germline ends. The CDR3 loop reads CASSWRGSDTEAFF. Written as DNA, the CDR3 is TGTGCCAGCAGCTGGAGGGGTAGTGACACTGAAGCTTTCTTT.

The V and J genes are TRBV7-3 and TRBJ2-1; 8 bases line up with TRBD1. The CDR3 is 15 residues long. Germline lookup yields CDR1 SGHTA and CDR2 FQGTGA. The V segment lost 2 bases and the J segment 6 bases; nucleotides outside the gene matches: 6. CDR3 DNA sequence: TGTGCCAGCAGCTTAGTAGGACAGGGAGTCAATGAGCAGTTCTTC. Protein product: CASSLVGQGVNEQFF. Full variable domain (remainder filled in from reference TRBV7-3 and TRBJ2-1): GAGVSQTPSNKVTEKGKYVELRCDPISGHTALYWYRQSLGQGPEFLIYFQGTGAADDSGLPNDRFFAVRPEGSVSTLKIQRTERGDSAVYLCASSLVGQGVNEQFFGPGTRLTVL.

This clone was counted a few times. The chain couples TRBV5-1 to TRBJ1-4; 7 nucleotides agree with TRBD1. The V gene's germline CDR1 is SGHRS and CDR2 YFSETQ. V gave up 5 bases and J gave up 0 bases; unmatched junction bases: 1. The CDR3 runs 14 residues. In DNA form, the CDR3 reads TGCGCCAGCAGGGGACAGACAACTAATGAAAAACTGTTTTTT. Translated, it gives CASRGQTTNEKLFF.

The rearrangement joins TRBV21-1 to TRBJ1-2. TRBV21-1 is a listed pseudogene. This CDR3 comprises 17 residues. CDR3 amino acids: CASSKGSWRWEVTGYTF. The CDR3 DNA reads as TGTGCCAGCAGCAAAGGAAGTTGGCGGTGGGAGGTGACTGGCTACACCTTC.

The chain has TRBV7-2 and TRBJ2-1; the match to TRBD2 covers 8 bases. The junction had 6 bases not matched to a gene; V was cut back by 6 bases and J by 2 bases. This CDR3 is 15 amino acids long. CDR1 is SGHTA and CDR2 is FQGNSA in the germline V gene. CDR3 sequence: CASSHGLAPYNEQFF. The DNA for the CDR3 is TGTGCCAGCAGTCACGGACTAGCACCCTACAATGAGCAGTTCTTC. Combining the CDR3 with reference TRBV7-2 and TRBJ2-1 gives the whole variable domain GAGVSQSPSNKVTEKGKDVELRCDPISGHTALYWYRQSLGQGLEFLIYFQGNSAPDKSGLPSDRFSAERTGGSVSTLTIQRTQQEDSAVYLCASSHGLAPYNEQFFGPGTRLTVL.

This chain joins TRBV5-8 and TRBJ2-7; D is perhaps TRBD1 (6 bases). The CDR3 has 15 amino acids. The germline CDR1 and CDR2 sequences are SGHTS and YDEGEE. V was cut by 0 bases and J by 0 bases, with 10 bases left in between. CDR3 bases: TGTGCCAGCAGCTTGGTTCAGGGGAACTCCTACGAGCAGTACTTC. It encodes CASSLVQGNSYEQYF.

This rearrangement joins TRBV6-5 to TRBJ2-3, with 9 bases matching TRBD2. With 2 bases clipped from V and 1 base from J, the junction kept 1 base outside the gene matches. The CDR3 consists of 15 residues. CDR1 is MNHEY and CDR2 is SVGAGI in the germline V gene. In nucleotides, the CDR3 is TGTGCCAGCAGTTACCTAGCGGGGCGCACAGATACGCAGTATTTT. Translated: CASSYLAGRTDTQYF.

Only a few counts were recorded for this clone. This sequence joins TRBV5-1 and TRBJ2-7, with D unresolved. CDR3 length: 14 residues. Germline CDR1 and CDR2: SGHRS and YFSETQ. V was cut by 0 bases and J by 2 bases, with 9 bases left in between. CDR3 residues: CASSLGAVPYEQYF. In nucleotides, the CDR3 is TGCGCCAGCAGCTTGGGGGCAGTCCCCTACGAGCAGTACTTC.

This chain connects TRBV18 to TRBJ2-3, with 7 bases identical to TRBD2. V was clipped by 5 bases and J by 0 bases; unmatched bases: 14. Germline V gene data show CDR1 as KGHSH and CDR2 as LQKENI. The CDR3 contains 18 residues. The CDR3 region is CASSSSSSGLFSTDTQYF. CDR3 nucleotide sequence: TGTGCCAGCTCAAGCTCGTCTAGCGGACTTTTTAGCACAGATACGCAGTATTTT.

A single count supports this clone. The gene calls are TRBV15 and TRBJ2-1; 13 bases are shared with TRBD2. From germline, CDR1 is LNHNV and CDR2 YYDKDF (reference sequence). The CDR3 is 15 amino acids. The V and J ends lost 1 base and 11 bases, in that order; junction bases with no gene match: 5. The CDR3 here is CATSRGLAGGYQQFF. The CDR3 bases are TGTGCCACCAGCAGAGGACTAGCGGGGGGTTACCAGCAGTTCTTC.

The chain links TRBV6-5 to TRBJ2-7; a weak D match, TRBD2 (7 bases). The CDR3 runs 15 residues. Trimming cost V 2 bases and J 3 bases, with 14 bases left between them. Germline CDR1 reads MNHEY; CDR2 reads SVGAGI. The CDR3 DNA reads TGTGCCAGCAGTTACCTCCGGGGGGCTAACTACGAGCAGTACTTC. Translating it yields CASSYLRGANYEQYF.

CDR3 amino acids: CASSVGQEGYGYTF. In DNA form, the CDR3 reads TGTGCCAGCAGCGTGGGACAGGAAGGCTATGGCTACACCTTC. The rearrangement links TRBV9 to TRBJ1-2; 8 nucleotides line up with TRBD1. V dropped 2 bases and J dropped 4; count of bases not matched to a gene: 4. The CDR3 sequence is 14 residues long. The germline gives CDR1 SGDLS, CDR2 YYNGEE. Complete variable domain (other parts from reference TRBV9 and TRBJ1-2): DSGVTQTPKHLITATGQRVTLRCSPRSGDLSVYWYQQSLDQGLQFLIQYYNGEERAKGNILERFSAQQFPDLHSELNLSSLELGDSALYFCASSVGQEGYGYTFGSGTRLTVV.

The table lists this clone with a few counts. The chain couples TRBV27 to TRBJ2-4, with D hard to call. The V gene's germline CDR1 is MNHEY and CDR2 SMNVEV (reference sequence). The CDR3 is 13 residues long. Trimming shortened V by 3 bases and J by 6 bases, and 9 bases separated the two germline ends. CDR3 coding DNA: TGTGCCAGCAGTTTTGACATGAGAAACATTCAGTACTTC. Protein sequence: CASSFDMRNIQYF.

This chain connects TRBV2 to TRBJ2-5; no clear D gene. CDR3 length: 14 amino acids. Between the trimmed V and J ends, which lost 8 bases and 0 bases, there was a span of 13 bases. Per germline, CDR1 SNHLY and CDR2 FYNNEI. The CDR3 loop is CASEQREYQETQYF. The CDR3 coding sequence is TGTGCCAGCGAACAGAGAGAGTACCAAGAGACCCAGTACTTC. Full variable domain (rest looked up from reference TRBV2 and TRBJ2-5): EPEVTQTPSHQVTQMGQEVILRCVPISNHLYFYWYRQILGQKVEFLVSFYNNEISEKSEIFDDQFSVERPDGSNFTLKIRSTKLEDSAMYFCASEQREYQETQYFGPGTRLLVL.

The rearrangement joins TRBV10-3 to TRBJ1-3, with TRBD1 matching 7 bases. Trimming removed 10 bases from V and 7 bases from J; junction bases left unmatched: 13. The germline gives CDR1 ENHRY, CDR2 SYGVKD. The CDR3 covers 14 residues. Here the CDR3 reads CATQRQGGFNTIYF. In DNA, the CDR3 is TGTGCCACCCAAAGACAGGGCGGGTTTAACACCATATATTTT.

The chain couples TRBV18 to TRBJ1-6; TRBD1 might be the D (5 bases). The CDR3 consists of 17 residues. CDR1 and CDR2 from the germline V gene are KGHSH and LQKENI. Trimming cost V 3 bases and J 10 bases, with 22 bases left between them. The CDR3 DNA follows: TGTGCCAGCTCACCGTTGGCAGGGCGAAGGCTAGGCTCACCCCTCCACTTT. Its protein is CASSPLAGRRLGSPLHF. Together with reference TRBV18 and TRBJ1-6, the CDR3 gives the full variable domain: NAGVMQNPRHLVRRRGQEARLRCSPMKGHSHVYWYRQLPEEGLKFMVYLQKENIIDESGMPKERFSAEFPKEGPSILRIQQVVRGDSAAYFCASSPLAGRRLGSPLHFGNGTRLTVT.

The chain joins TRBV20-1 to TRBJ2-7; 7 bases agree with TRBD1. Per the germline V gene, CDR1 is DFQATT and CDR2 is SNEGSKA (reference sequence). The CDR3 spans 11 residues. J was trimmed by 10 bases and V by 3 bases; bases with no gene match: 6. CDR3 sequence (DNA): TGCAGTGCTAGTGAGACAGGGTATCAGTACTTC. Translation: CSASETGYQYF.

The chain carries TRBV2 and TRBJ1-2; the D is unclear. CDR3 length: 14 residues. Trimming took off 7 bases at V and 0 bases at J, with 12 bases between the two ends. CDR1 and CDR2 (germline): SNHLY, FYNNEI. CDR3 region: CASINTGANYGYTF. The CDR3 region has the DNA TGTGCCAGCATAAACACCGGAGCTAACTATGGCTACACCTTC. Looking up the rest from reference TRBV2 and TRBJ1-2 gives the full variable domain: EPEVTQTPSHQVTQMGQEVILRCVPISNHLYFYWYRQILGQKVEFLVSFYNNEISEKSEIFDDQFSVERPDGSNFTLKIRSTKLEDSAMYFCASINTGANYGYTFGSGTRLTVV.

The V gene is TRBV4-1, the J gene TRBJ1-4, with 11 bases aligning to TRBD1. CDR3 size: 18 residues. With V trimmed by 4 bases and J by 4 bases, 11 bases remained unmatched. Germline assignment: CDR1 MGHRA and CDR2 YSYEKL. CDR3 protein: CASSPSGQGGLGNEKLFF. The CDR3 region has the DNA TGCGCCAGCAGCCCTTCGGGACAGGGGGGTTTAGGTAATGAAAAACTGTTTTTT.

V gene TRBV4-2 combines with J gene TRBJ2-1; 9 nucleotides line up with TRBD2. Trimming took 4 bases from V and 5 from J; bases not matched to a gene: 9. Looked up from germline, CDR1 is LGHNA and CDR2 is YNFKEQ. The CDR3 has 16 residues. The CDR3 region is CASSRRGGGEDNEQFF. In DNA form, the CDR3 reads TGTGCCAGCAGCCGAAGGGGCGGGGGGGAGGACAATGAGCAGTTCTTC.

This chain connects TRBV2 to TRBJ2-7; 12 nucleotides match TRBD1. V trimming: 4 bases; J trimming: 5 bases; junction bases outside the gene matches: 6. This CDR3 has 15 residues. The germline CDR1 and CDR2 sequences are SNHLY and FYNNEI. In DNA, the CDR3 is TGTGCCAGCAGTGGGGCGGGACAGGGGGCCCACGAGCAGTACTTC. It encodes CASSGAGQGAHEQYF.

The chain couples TRBV9 to TRBJ2-2; perhaps TRBD1 as D (6 bases). Germline CDR1 reads SGDLS; CDR2 reads YYNGEE. This CDR3 contains 15 residues. V lost 4 bases to trimming and J lost 2 bases, with 12 bases between them. The CDR3 protein is CASSISQGNTGELFF. The CDR3 DNA reads TGTGCCAGCAGCATATCACAGGGAAACACCGGGGAGCTGTTTTTT.

V and J are TRBV13 and TRBJ1-1, with a tentative D call TRBD1 (5 bases). Germline V gives CDR1 PRHDT, CDR2 FYEKMQ (reference sequence). This CDR3 has 15 residues. V lost 1 base to trimming and J lost 0 bases, with 9 bases between them. The DNA for the CDR3 is TGTGCCAGCAGCTTAGCGGCAGGGATGAACACTGAAGCTTTCTTT. It codes for CASSLAAGMNTEAFF.